This passage covers 2 T cell receptor beta chains from one sample sequenced in a study of graft-versus-host responses after intestinal transplantation. The starting material, graft tissue, was processed to release intraepithelial and lamina propria lymphocytes. Some clones are missing from TCRdb's copy, which holds only in-frame ones; the method was immunoSEQ multiplex PCR. Of about 20,000 clones in the sample, around 76% are singletons; the top ten hold about 7.3%. This sample comprised ileum tissue, obtained roughly three weeks after intestinal transplant. The origin of the receptors is a human patient who received an intestinal transplant, so some T cells may come from the graft donor.

This clone has a handful of counts. The J gene is TRBJ1-5, the V gene TRBV7-8; D is undetermined. The CDR3 length is 16 residues. Looked up from germline, CDR1 is SGHVS and CDR2 is FQNEAQ. V gave up 3 bases and J gave up 3 bases, with 15 bases separating them. CDR3 DNA: TGTGCCAGCAGCTTCGAGAGGCCGTCGAACAATCAGCCCCAGCATTTT. This translates into CASSFERPSNNQPQHF. The variable domain in full, with the rest retrieved from reference TRBV7-8 and TRBJ1-5, is GAGVSQSPRYKVAKRGQDVALRCDPISGHVSLFWYQQALGQGPEFLTYFQNEAQLDKSGLPSDRFFAERPEGSVSTLKIQRTQQEDSAVYLCASSFERPSNNQPQHFGDGTRLSIL.

The chain joins TRBV25-1 to TRBJ1-5, with D possibly being TRBD1 (6 bases). From germline, CDR1 is MGHDK and CDR2 SYGVNS. This CDR3 comprises 12 residues. Trimming left V 4 bases short and J 7 bases short, with 8 bases between. CDR3 nucleotides: TGTGCCAGCAGTGGGGGGGGCCAGCCCCAGCATTTT. It translates to CASSGGGQPQHF.